The rows below give T cell receptor beta chains drawn from one sample of a study of blood T cell repertoires in COVID-19. TCRdb's table, derived via immunoSEQ multiplex PCR, lists solely in-frame clones and lacks some. Seen here are approximately 300,000 clones, about 90% observed once, and the top ten hold roughly 1%. Sequencing was carried out using peripheral blood. These TCRs come from a woman aged 35 to 49 with COVID-19, enrolled during active disease. The CDR3 runs from the conserved cysteine through the conserved F or W. A D gene is named only where the DNA matches it firmly. The size field is filled for only some rows; it gives once, few, many or a size class.

TRBD1	NA	TRBV18	TRBJ1-5	TGTGCCAGCTCACCGGACAGGGGATCAAATCAGCCCCAGCATTTT	CASSPDRGSNQPQHF
NA	NA	TRBV27	TRBJ2-6	TGTGCCAGCAGACTAACGGGGGGCAGAGCTGGGGCCAACGTCCTGACTTTC	CASRLTGGRAGANVLTF
NA	NA	TRBV28	TRBJ2-7	TGTGCCAGCAGTTTATCGGGCTACGAGCAGTACTTC	CASSLSGYEQYF
TRBD2	NA	TRBV3-1/TRBV3-2	TRBJ2-3	TGTGCCAGCAGCCATACCATAGCGGGAGAGGTAGATACGCAGTATTTT	CASSHTIAGEVDTQYF
NA	NA	TRBV19	TRBJ1-2	TGTGCCAGTAGTTTTTTGCAGGGTGAGAGCTACACCTTC	CASSFLQGESYTF
TRBD1	NA	TRBV5-1	TRBJ1-5	TGCGCCAGCAGCAGTGGGACAGGGGTTCAGCCCCAGCATTTT	CASSSGTGVQPQHF
NA	NA	TRBV6-5	TRBJ2-7	TGTGCCAGCAGTTACGCAGGGAACTCCTACGAGCAGTACTTC	CASSYAGNSYEQYF
NA	NA	TRBV3-1/TRBV3-2	TRBJ1-1	TGTGCCAGCAGCCAAGAACCCTCAAGGGGCACTGAAGCTTTCTTT	CASSQEPSRGTEAFF
TRBD2	NA	TRBV28	TRBJ2-5	TGTGCCAGCAGTTTAATGGGGACTAGCGGGGGGGACGGGGAGACCCAGTACTTC	CASSLMGTSGGDGETQYF
TRBD1	NA	TRBV7-2	TRBJ1-5	TGTGCCAGCAGCCCGACAGGGAGCAATCAGCCCCAGCATTTT	CASSPTGSNQPQHF
NA	NA	TRBV18	TRBJ1-1	TGTGCCAGCTCAACCGCCTTGGGGGGACGGACTGAAGCTTTCTTT	CASSTALGGRTEAFF
NA	once	TRBV29-1	TRBJ2-7	TGCAGCGTTGAAACCGGGTCCCCCGACGAGCAGTACTTC	CSVETGSPDEQYF
TRBD1	once	TRBV13	TRBJ1-1	TGTGCCAGCAGTCTACAGGGGGCGAGAAACACTGAAGCTTTCTTT	CASSLQGARNTEAFF
NA	NA	TRBV5-1	TRBJ1-4	TGCGCCAGCAGCTTCAGGGATACTAATGAAAAACTGTTTTTT	CASSFRDTNEKLFF
NA	NA	TRBV27	TRBJ1-5	TGTGCCAGCAGTTTCCGGGAGGACGTAGATAGCAATCAGCCCCAGCATTTT	CASSFREDVDSNQPQHF
NA	NA	TRBV19	TRBJ1-5	TGTGCCAGTAGTTATACAGGTGTTAGCAATCAGCCCCAGCATTTT	CASSYTGVSNQPQHF
NA	NA	TRBV18	TRBJ1-5	TGTGCCAGCTCGCCCACGGAGGGTAATCAGCCCCAGCATTTT	CASSPTEGNQPQHF
TRBD2	NA	TRBV14	TRBJ2-1	TGTGCCAGCAGCCAAGGTGTCGGGAGGGCAGGTGAGCAGTTCTTC	CASSQGVGRAGEQFF
NA	NA	TRBV30	TRBJ1-1	TGTGCCTGGAAGCCAGGGTTGGTGAACACTGAAGCTTTCTTT	CAWKPGLVNTEAFF
NA	NA	TRBV6-5	TRBJ1-1	TGTGCCAGCAGTTACGGGACGGTGGGGGCTGAGGCTTTCTTT	CASSYGTVGAEAFF
TRBD1	NA	TRBV29-1	TRBJ1-1	TGCAGCGCTGGACAGGGTGTCGGCACTGAAGCTTTCTTT	CSAGQGVGTEAFF
NA	NA	TRBV3-1/TRBV3-2	TRBJ2-3	TGTGCCAGCAGCCAAAGCCGAGGGCGGGTAGGGGATACGCAGTATTTT	CASSQSRGRVGDTQYF
NA	NA	TRBV30	TRBJ1-6	TGTGCCTGGAGACCAACCTCGGCCCTCCACTTT	CAWRPTSALHF
NA	NA	TRBV4-3	TRBJ2-5	TGCGCCAGCAGCCAAGACTACAGGGTGGAGACCCAGTACTTC	CASSQDYRVETQYF
TRBD1	NA	TRBV6-5	TRBJ2-7	TGTGCCAGCAGTTACTCCCGGGACAGCTCCTACGAGCAGTACTTC	CASSYSRDSSYEQYF
TRBD1	NA	TRBV5-5	TRBJ1-1	TGTGCCAGCAGCAGACAGACAGGGTTGAACACTGAAGCTTTCTTT	CASSRQTGLNTEAFF
TRBD2	NA	TRBV6-1	TRBJ2-7	TGTGCCAGCAGTGAACCAGGCGGGGGGGGTATCTCCTACGAGCAGTACTTC	CASSEPGGGGISYEQYF
NA	NA	TRBV5-1	TRBJ1-4	TGCGCCAGCAGCGGTGGGGGGATGACTAATGAAAAACTGTTTTTT	CASSGGGMTNEKLFF
TRBD1	NA	TRBV27	TRBJ2-1	TGTGCCAGCAGTCAAAGGACAGGGTTCAATGAGCAGTTCTTC	CASSQRTGFNEQFF
TRBD2	NA	TRBV11-3	TRBJ2-2	TGTGCCAGCAGCACCCAAGCGGGAGGGCCCTACACCGGGGAGCTGTTTTTT	CASSTQAGGPYTGELFF
NA	NA	TRBV14	TRBJ1-4	TGTGCCAGCAGCCAAGGGCCCGGGGCAACTAATGAAAAACTGTTTTTT	CASSQGPGATNEKLFF
TRBD1	NA	TRBV7-3	TRBJ2-7	TGTGCCAGCAGCCGAGGGGGCAGGGGGCTAAACGAGCAGTACTTC	CASSRGGRGLNEQYF
NA	NA	TRBV11-3	TRBJ2-3	TGTGCCAGCAGCTTAGGTGGTAGCTCCTACACAGATACGCAGTATTTT	CASSLGGSSYTDTQYF
NA	few	TRBV4-3	TRBJ1-4	TGCGCCAGCAGCCTCCGACTCCCAGGGAAACTGTTTTTT	CASSLRLPGKLFF
NA	NA	TRBV3-1/TRBV3-2	TRBJ2-1	TGTGCCAGCAGCCCGGACATATACAATGAGCAGTTCTTC	CASSPDIYNEQFF
TRBD2	NA	TRBV19	TRBJ2-1	TGTGCCAGTAGTATCCCTAGCCGCGGGGGGAATGAGCAGTTCTTC	CASSIPSRGGNEQFF
TRBD1	NA	TRBV7-2	TRBJ1-4	TGTGCCAGCAGCTTATCACTCGGGACAGGGGAAGAAAAACTGTTTTTT	CASSLSLGTGEEKLFF
NA	NA	TRBV6-2/TRBV6-3	TRBJ2-1	TGTGCCAGCAGCTTAGGTCAGGGAACCTACAATGAGCAGTTCTTC	CASSLGQGTYNEQFF
NA	NA	TRBV3-1/TRBV3-2	TRBJ2-5	TGTGCCAGCAGCCGGCCACCTCCGCGGAAAGAGACCCAGTACTTC	CASSRPPPRKETQYF
NA	NA	TRBV27	TRBJ1-6	TGTGCCAGCAGTTTAAGGGGATTCAATTCACCCCTCCACTTT	CASSLRGFNSPLHF
NA	NA	TRBV7-3	TRBJ1-2	TGTGCCAGCAGCTTAAGAGGGAGGGATGGCTACACCTTC	CASSLRGRDGYTF
NA	NA	TRBV15	TRBJ2-3	TGTGCCACCAGCAGAGATGGGGGCGGGACGCAGTATTTT	CATSRDGGGTQYF
NA	NA	TRBV6-1	TRBJ1-6	TGTGCCAGCAGTGAACCCGCAGGGGTAGGGGCCCTCCACTTT	CASSEPAGVGALHF
TRBD1	NA	TRBV5-1	TRBJ1-5	TGCGCCAGCAGCTGGGGGACAGGACTTAATCAGCCCCAGCATTTT	CASSWGTGLNQPQHF
TRBD1	NA	TRBV13	TRBJ2-7	TGTGCCAGCAGCTTCGCAATGGGACAGATAGAAGAGCAGTACTTC	CASSFAMGQIEEQYF
NA	NA	TRBV15	TRBJ2-1	TGTGCCACCAGCAGAGATGGGGCTAGCGTTTCAAACTACTACAATGAGCAGTTCTTC	CATSRDGASVSNYYNEQFF
NA	NA	TRBV2	TRBJ1-3	TGTGCCAGCATGACAGGAAGGATTGGAAACACCATATATTTT	CASMTGRIGNTIYF
NA	NA	TRBV7-2	TRBJ2-7	TGTGCCAGCAGCTTAGAGCTCAGCGCCTACGAGCAGTACTTC	CASSLELSAYEQYF
TRBD2	NA	TRBV10-2	TRBJ2-1	TGCGCCAGCAGTGAGGGTCACGCGGGGGGGCCTTACAATGAGCAGTTCTTC	CASSEGHAGGPYNEQFF
TRBD1	NA	TRBV2	TRBJ1-5	TGTGCCAGCAGTATACAGGGGGTTGCGTATCCCCAGCATTTT	CASSIQGVAYPQHF
TRBD2	NA	TRBV28	TRBJ2-1	TGTGCCAGCACCGAGCCGGGACTAGCGATAAATGAGCAGTTCTTC	CASTEPGLAINEQFF
NA	few	TRBV30	TRBJ1-1	TGTGCCTGGAGCCGCGAGAATCCCACTGAAGCTTTCTTT	CAWSRENPTEAFF
NA	NA	TRBV5-1	TRBJ1-2	TGCGCCAGCAGTTCGGACCAACAGGGTCCCTCGGGCTACACCTTC	CASSSDQQGPSGYTF
TRBD2	NA	TRBV5-4	TRBJ2-1	TGTGCCAGCAGCTCCCCGGGACTAGCGGGAGTTCGGGAGCAGTTCTTC	CASSSPGLAGVREQFF
TRBD1	once	TRBV28	TRBJ2-1	TGTGCCAGCAGTTTGGACAGGGTTGGCGAGCAGTTCTTC	CASSLDRVGEQFF
TRBD1	NA	TRBV6-5	TRBJ2-7	TGTGCCACTTCTCGGACAGGGGGCTACGAGCAGTACTTC	CATSRTGGYEQYF
TRBD1	NA	TRBV6-6	TRBJ1-5	TGTGCCAGCGATTGGACAGGGCGAGAGGATCAGCCCCAGCATTTT	CASDWTGREDQPQHF
NA	NA	TRBV12-5	TRBJ2-2	TGTGCTAGTGGCCTTGTCGACTGGAACACCGGGGAGCTGTTTTTT	CASGLVDWNTGELFF
TRBD1	NA	TRBV7-6	TRBJ1-4	TGTGCCAGCCGGACAGGCCTTAATGAAAAACTGTTTTTT	CASRTGLNEKLFF
NA	NA	TRBV6-5	TRBJ2-7	TGTGCCAGCAGTTACCACGCCAGGCACTACGAGCAGTACTTC	CASSYHARHYEQYF